The T cell receptor (beta chain) under discussion was sequenced for a study of CD8+ T cells in alopecia areata. Study-wide findings and caveats: Sequencing of scalp tissue also captures the resident alphabeta T cells of normal skin.

Isolated RNA was reverse transcribed into cDNA used as the sequencing template. This table comes from immunoSEQ multiplex PCR, and its TCRdb copy is limited to in-frame clones, with some not included. Of about 110,000 clones listed, approximately 63% are singletons. Concerning this clone: Its antigen is unidentified.

The ends were cut back, 3 bases at V and 10 bases at J, with 21 bases in the middle. The CDR3 is 15 residues long. The germline gives CDR1 PRHDT, CDR2 FYEKMQ (reference sequence). The sequence was obtained from a human donor in good health. This chain connects TRBV13 to TRBJ1-1; tentative D call: TRBD1 (5 bases). The specimen was CD8+ T cells sorted from blood. For the CDR3, the DNA is TGTGCCAGCAGCTTCGAAGACGAAACCAGGGTTGGAGCTTTCTTT. Translated: CASSFEDETRVGAFF.